These 24 T cell receptor beta chains were all obtained from the same sample, sequenced in a study of blood T cell repertoires in COVID-19 (dated by TCRdb to the early 2020s). The method behind the library was the immunoSEQ multiplex PCR assay. Entries here come from immuneACCESS through TCRdb and include only in-frame sequences with V and J called. Some clones fail to appear in such tables; in the studies checked, an unresolved V gene covers under half of the shortfall, and the cause of the remainder is unknown. Recorded for this sample are 95,000 to 150,000 clones; approximately 85% of them occurred a single time. The biggest ten clones account for approximately 18% of the sample. Sequenced material: peripheral blood. The source of these receptors is a man younger than 45 with COVID-19, enrolled during active disease.

The V and J genes are TRBV2 and TRBJ1-5; 7 nucleotides agree with TRBD1. This CDR3 region has 15 residues. Unmatched junction bases numbered 5, after V lost 6 bases and J lost 0 bases. The V gene's germline CDR1 is SNHLY and CDR2 FYNNEI. CDR3 in amino acids: CASRPGQYSNQPQHF. In nucleotides, the CDR3 is TGTGCCAGCAGACCGGGACAGTATAGCAATCAGCCCCAGCATTTT.

The V gene is TRBV4-1, the J gene TRBJ1-1, with D perhaps matching TRBD1 (6 bases). Deletions cut 6 bases from V and 0 bases from J, with 14 bases between. In germline, CDR1 is MGHRA, CDR2 YSYEKL. The CDR3 length is 15 residues. The CDR3 region is CASSGGALMNTEAFF. The CDR3 DNA is TGCGCCAGCAGTGGGGGCGCCCTTATGAACACTGAAGCTTTCTTT.

In this sample, this clone turned up a few times. The chain couples TRBV6-4 to TRBJ2-1; maybe TRBD2 (6 bases). The CDR3 sequence is 15 residues long. Trimming cost V 0 bases and J 8 bases, with 14 bases left between them. In germline, CDR1 is MRHNA, CDR2 SNTAGT. For the CDR3, the DNA is TGTGCCAGCAGTGACTCAGGGTCAGCGGGCTATGAGCAGTTCTTC. Its translation: CASSDSGSAGYEQFF.

This clone was seen a single time. The chain combines TRBV27 with TRBJ2-7; TRBD1 matches 7 bases. The CDR3 spans 15 residues. In germline, CDR1 is MNHEY, CDR2 SMNVEV (reference sequence). J was trimmed by 2 bases and V by 5 bases; bases with no gene match: 9. CDR3: CASSPPGTATYEQYF. In DNA, the CDR3 is TGTGCCAGCAGTCCTCCCGGGACAGCTACCTACGAGCAGTACTTC.

The rearrangement uses TRBV9 and TRBJ1-1; no firm D call. Germline loops: CDR1 SGDLS, CDR2 YYNGEE. This CDR3 is built from 14 residues. Trimming stripped 1 base from V and 0 bases from J, with 7 bases between. The CDR3 loop is CASSVSVMNTEAFF. In DNA form, the CDR3 reads TGTGCCAGCAGCGTAAGCGTAATGAACACTGAAGCTTTCTTT.

The chain joins TRBV5-1 to TRBJ2-4; 7 positions match TRBD1. Germline V gene data show CDR1 as SGHRS and CDR2 as YFSETQ. V lost 4 bases to trimming and J lost 0 bases; unmatched junction nucleotides: 16. The CDR3 covers 19 residues. The chain's CDR3 is CASSPDGTAYGIAKNIQYF. The CDR3 region has the DNA TGCGCCAGCAGCCCGGACGGGACAGCTTATGGGATAGCCAAAAACATTCAGTACTTC.

This rearrangement joins TRBV27 to TRBJ1-1, with D possibly TRBD1 on 5 matching bases. Germline V CDR1 and CDR2: MNHEY, SMNVEV (reference sequence). V was cut by 3 bases and J by 7 bases, with 12 bases left in between. The CDR3 spans 13 residues. The CDR3 nucleotides read TGTGCCAGCAGTTTCTCAGGGTTCGGTGAAGCTTTCTTT. Protein sequence: CASSFSGFGEAFF.

V gene TRBV4-1 combines with J gene TRBJ1-4; 8 bases align to TRBD1. Unmatched junction bases numbered 3, after V lost 1 base and J lost 5 bases. There are 15 residues in the CDR3. From germline, CDR1 is MGHRA and CDR2 YSYEKL. CDR3 protein: CASSQARQGNEKLFF. The DNA of the CDR3 is TGCGCCAGCAGCCAAGCGAGACAGGGGAATGAAAAACTGTTTTTT.

This clone occurred once. The rearrangement joins TRBV5-1 to TRBJ2-1; tentative D call: TRBD2 (6 bases). The CDR3 has 15 amino acids. V was cut by 4 bases and J by 3 bases, with 14 bases left in between. Germline CDR1 reads SGHRS; CDR2 reads YFSETQ. The CDR3 protein is CASSALAFIYNEQFF. In DNA, the CDR3 is TGCGCCAGCAGCGCTCTAGCGTTTATCTACAATGAGCAGTTCTTC.

J is TRBJ1-2 and V is TRBV30; 7 positions match TRBD1. The trim removed 1 base at V and 1 base at J, leaving 3 bases unmatched. Per the germline V gene, CDR1 is GTSNPN and CDR2 is SVGIG (reference sequence). The CDR3 runs 14 residues. CDR3 DNA sequence: TGTGCCTGGAGTGACAGGGGCCTTAACTATGGCTACACCTTC. Residues: CAWSDRGLNYGYTF.

This rearrangement joins TRBV18 to TRBJ2-1; no definite D call. CDR3 length: 14 amino acids. The germline gives CDR1 KGHSH, CDR2 LQKENI. The ends were cut back, 3 bases at V and 4 bases at J, with 10 bases in the middle. The CDR3 reads CASSPPARYNEQFF. DNA of the CDR3: TGTGCCAGCTCACCCCCCGCGAGATACAATGAGCAGTTCTTC.

The rearrangement uses TRBV11-2 and TRBJ2-7; D perhaps matches TRBD1 (6 bases). CDR1 and CDR2 (germline): SGHAT, FQNNGV. The V and J ends lost 4 bases and 5 bases respectively, with 12 bases between them. The CDR3 runs 13 residues. The CDR3 is CASSSLQGDEQYF. CDR3 bases: TGTGCCAGCAGCTCCTTACAGGGCGACGAGCAGTACTTC.

In nucleotides, the CDR3 is TGTGCCAGCAGCTCGACCCTCGGGACAGGGAACTACGAGCAGTACTTC. Its protein is CASSSTLGTGNYEQYF. The V call is TRBV7-9, the J call TRBJ2-7; 9 bases map to TRBD1. The germline gives CDR1 SEHNR, CDR2 FQNEAQ (reference sequence). Trimming cost V 4 bases and J 3 bases; bases outside gene matches: 10. This CDR3 has 16 residues.

The V and J genes are TRBV10-2 and TRBJ1-5; 8 bases are a match to TRBD1. Trimming removed 10 bases from V and 4 bases from J; junction bases left unmatched: 15. The CDR3 sequence is 16 residues long. From germline, CDR1 is WSHSY and CDR2 SAAADI. CDR3 in DNA: TGCGCCACCGTAGAGGACAGGGAGGTGGGGAATCAGCCCCAGCATTTT. Amino acids: CATVEDREVGNQPQHF.

This clone has more than one count but fewer than ten. Relative to the germline gene, one junction end is altered; a read error may explain this. The V gene is TRBV6-5, the J gene TRBJ2-7; tentatively, D is TRBD2 (5 bases). The germline gives CDR1 MNHEY, CDR2 SVGAGI. The CDR3 spans 14 residues. CDR3 in amino acids: CASNSGSLSDEQYF. The CDR3 nucleotides are TGTGCCAGCAATTCGGGGTCCCTCTCCGACGAGCAGTACTTC.

V and J are TRBV20-1 and TRBJ2-3; 11 bases are shared with TRBD2. Losses at the gene ends were 3 bases for V and 4 bases for J; bases not matched to a gene: 12. The length of the CDR3 is 17 residues. Germline lookup yields CDR1 DFQATT and CDR2 SNEGSKA (reference sequence). CDR3 sequence (DNA): TGCAGTGCTAGTCACGCGGCTAGCGGGGGGATGGCAGATACGCAGTATTTT. It is translated as CSASHAASGGMADTQYF.

This chain uses TRBV30 with TRBJ1-5, with a tentative D call TRBD1 (5 bases). The CDR3 covers 14 residues. Germline CDR1 GTSNPN, CDR2 SVGIG (reference sequence). Deletions cut 4 bases from V and 6 bases from J, with 16 bases between. This CDR3 reads CAWKDQGGGQPQHF. The CDR3, as DNA: TGTGCCTGGAAAGACCAGGGCGGGGGTCAGCCCCAGCATTTT. Filled out from reference TRBV30 and TRBJ1-5, the complete variable domain reads SQTIHQWPATLVQPVGSPLSLECTVEGTSNPNLYWYRQAAGRGLQLLFYSVGIGQISSEVPQNLSASRPQDRQFILSSKKLLLSDSGFYLCAWKDQGGGQPQHFGDGTRLSIL.

V and J are TRBV11-2 and TRBJ1-1, with TRBD1 matching 7 bases. The CDR3 spans 17 residues. Losses at the gene ends were 0 bases for V and 5 bases for J; bases not matched to a gene: 12. Looked up from germline, CDR1 is SGHAT and CDR2 is FQNNGV. The CDR3 here is CASSLDHVRQGWTEAFF. CDR3 bases: TGTGCCAGCAGCTTAGATCATGTCAGACAGGGTTGGACTGAAGCTTTCTTT.

This chain joins TRBV7-2 and TRBJ2-1; 12 bases fit TRBD2. Trimming cost V 4 bases and J 5 bases; bases outside gene matches: 3. CDR1 and CDR2 (germline): SGHTA, FQGNSA. There are 15 residues in the CDR3. For the CDR3, the DNA is TGTGCCAGCAGCTCGGGACTAGCGGGCAACAATGAGCAGTTCTTC. Translating gives CASSSGLAGNNEQFF.

The genes are TRBV12-3 or TRBV12-4 and TRBJ2-5; D unclear. The CDR3 contains 12 residues. Trimming took off 4 bases at V and 4 bases at J, with 7 bases between the two ends. CDR3 nucleotides: TGTGCCAGCAGTTCTAACAGAGAGACCCAGTACTTC. Encoded protein: CASSSNRETQYF.

The chain carries TRBV24-1 and TRBJ2-1, with 8 bases that match TRBD2. Germline V lookup: CDR1 KGHDR, CDR2 SFDVKD. V lost 4 bases to trimming and J lost 1 base; unmatched junction nucleotides: 8. CDR3 length: 17 residues. The chain's CDR3 is CATSDRAGGPSYNEQFF. CDR3 nucleotide sequence: TGTGCCACCAGTGACCGGGCGGGGGGCCCTTCCTACAATGAGCAGTTCTTC.

The chain has TRBV29-1 and TRBJ2-7; a possible D gene is TRBD1 (5 bases). Trimming left V 6 bases short and J 6 bases short, with 18 bases between. The germline CDR1 and CDR2 sequences are SQVTM and ANQGSEA. This CDR3 spans 13 amino acids. This chain's CDR3 is CSVARQGKGEQYF. For the CDR3, the DNA is TGCAGCGTAGCAAGGCAGGGAAAGGGCGAGCAGTACTTC.

The rearrangement uses TRBV6-5 and TRBJ1-2; a possible D gene is TRBD1 (5 bases). Germline loops: CDR1 MNHEY, CDR2 SVGAGI. V was shortened by 3 bases and J by 1 base, with 9 bases between the two germline ends. CDR3 size: 14 residues. DNA of the CDR3: TGTGCCAGCAGTTATTCCAGGGTTAACTATGGCTACACCTTC. It translates to CASSYSRVNYGYTF.

This sequence joins TRBV4-3 and TRBJ1-2, with D unresolved. The germline V and J ends were trimmed by 1 base and 1 base, with 7 bases remaining between them. Germline V lookup: CDR1 LGHNA, CDR2 YSLEER. CDR3 length: 14 residues. The CDR3 loop reads CASSQGTGNYGYTF. CDR3 bases: TGCGCCAGCAGCCAAGGAACCGGTAACTATGGCTACACCTTC.